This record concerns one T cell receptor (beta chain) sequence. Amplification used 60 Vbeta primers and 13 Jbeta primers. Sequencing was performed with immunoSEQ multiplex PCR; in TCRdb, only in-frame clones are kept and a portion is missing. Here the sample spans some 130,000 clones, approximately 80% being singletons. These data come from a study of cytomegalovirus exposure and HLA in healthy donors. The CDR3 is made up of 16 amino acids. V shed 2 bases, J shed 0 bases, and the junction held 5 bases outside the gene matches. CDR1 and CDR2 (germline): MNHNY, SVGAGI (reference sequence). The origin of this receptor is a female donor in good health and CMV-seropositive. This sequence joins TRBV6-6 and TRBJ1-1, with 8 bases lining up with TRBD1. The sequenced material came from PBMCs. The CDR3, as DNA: TGTGCCAGCAGTTACCCTGGACAGGGAATGAACACTGAAGCTTTCTTT. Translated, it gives CASSYPGQGMNTEAFF.